The entry that follows covers one T cell receptor (beta chain) sequence. These data originate in a study of blood T cell repertoires in COVID-19. V dropped 3 bases and J dropped 1 base, with 12 bases sitting between them. This CDR3 region has 16 residues. Germline V gene sequence: CDR1 MNHEY, CDR2 SMNVEV (reference sequence). Produced via immunoSEQ multiplex PCR; TCRdb's table is partial and in-frame only. The sample comprises 230,000 or so clones, more than 80% of which are singletons, and around 3.5% rests with the top ten. The sequence derives from a woman between 40 and 55 years old with acute COVID-19. The chain employs TRBV27 and TRBJ2-2; maybe TRBD1 (5 bases). Material for sequencing was PBMCs or T cells enriched from blood (not recorded which). The CDR3 DNA reads TGTGCCAGCAGTTTTCTCAGGGCCCGGAACACCGGGGAGCTGTTTTTT. Amino acid sequence: CASSFLRARNTGELFF.